The 8 T cell receptor beta chains below all came from one sample that was sequenced in a study of cytomegalovirus exposure and HLA in healthy donors. Use of 60 Vbeta and 13 Jbeta primers characterized the PCR. Profiling relied on immunoSEQ multiplex PCR, and the TCRdb table lists in-frame clones only, not all of them. Here the sample spans under 200,000 clones, more than 65% being singletons. The sequencing input was PBMCs. Receptor source: a woman aged 50 to 60 in good health and CMV-seronegative.

This clone was seen once. V usage is TRBV10-3 and J usage is TRBJ1-2, with 9 bases fitting TRBD1. The V segment lost 6 bases and the J segment 1 base; nucleotides outside the gene matches: 3. The germline V gene has CDR1 ENHRY and CDR2 SYGVKD. CDR3 length equals 14 residues. CDR3 sequence reads: CAISRDRVNYGYTF. In DNA form, the CDR3 reads TGTGCCATCAGCCGGGACAGGGTTAACTATGGCTACACCTTC.

The J gene is TRBJ2-5, the V gene TRBV14; the match to TRBD2 covers 8 bases. V dropped 0 bases and J dropped 1; count of bases not matched to a gene: 10. The CDR3 covers 18 residues. Germline assignment: CDR1 SGHDN and CDR2 FVKESK. The CDR3 region is CASSQDLLVAGSQETQYF. DNA for the CDR3: TGTGCCAGCAGCCAAGATCTTTTGGTAGCGGGGTCCCAAGAGACCCAGTACTTC.

V and J are TRBV2 and TRBJ2-1; 14 bases are a match to TRBD2. The length of the CDR3 is 15 residues. V was clipped by 6 bases and J by 8 bases; unmatched bases: 6. Per germline, CDR1 SNHLY and CDR2 FYNNEI. The CDR3 reads CASRATSGGAHEQFF. The CDR3 coding sequence is TGTGCCAGCAGGGCGACTAGCGGGGGGGCCCATGAGCAGTTCTTC.

This clone has a handful of counts. This chain connects TRBV9 to TRBJ2-6; D ambiguous. This CDR3 spans 18 amino acids. Germline CDR1 SGDLS, CDR2 YYNGEE. Trimming took off 0 bases at V and 0 bases at J, with 13 bases between the two ends. CDR3 in amino acids: CASSVALRYDSGANVLTF. CDR3 coding DNA: TGTGCCAGCAGCGTAGCGTTGAGGTACGACTCTGGGGCCAACGTCCTGACTTTC.

CDR3 DNA: TGTGCCAGCAGCCAGGGTTTTCGGGGAAACACCATATATTTT. It specifies CASSQGFRGNTIYF. The V call is TRBV28, the J call TRBJ1-3; the D gene is possibly TRBD1 (5 bases). Deletions cut 6 bases from V and 4 bases from J, with 13 bases between. Germline V CDR1 and CDR2: MDHEN, SYDVKM. The CDR3 consists of 14 residues.

J is TRBJ2-7 and V is TRBV6-5, with D unresolved. CDR1 is MNHEY, CDR2 SVGAGI, per germline. V was pared by 6 bases and J by 5 bases, with 8 bases between. The CDR3 has 11 amino acids. CDR3 sequence reads: CASSRGDEQYF. The DNA for the CDR3 is TGTGCCAGCAGCAGAGGCGACGAGCAGTACTTC.

V is TRBV9 and J is TRBJ2-3; a possible D gene is TRBD2 (6 bases). V was pared by 1 base and J by 3 bases, with 12 bases between. Germline V CDR1 and CDR2: SGDLS, YYNGEE. CDR3 length: 15 residues. CDR3 region: CASSVPLLATDTQYF. CDR3 DNA sequence: TGTGCCAGCAGCGTACCCCTGCTAGCGACAGATACGCAGTATTTT.

V gene TRBV5-1 combines with J gene TRBJ1-4; 10 bases agree with TRBD1. The V gene end was trimmed by 3 bases and the J gene end by 3 bases; junction bases not matched to a gene: 8. Looked up from germline, CDR1 is SGHRS and CDR2 is YFSETQ. There are 17 residues in the CDR3. The CDR3 protein is CASSWDRGPSSNEKLFF. In nucleotides, the CDR3 is TGCGCCAGCAGCTGGGACAGGGGCCCTTCATCTAATGAAAAACTGTTTTTT.